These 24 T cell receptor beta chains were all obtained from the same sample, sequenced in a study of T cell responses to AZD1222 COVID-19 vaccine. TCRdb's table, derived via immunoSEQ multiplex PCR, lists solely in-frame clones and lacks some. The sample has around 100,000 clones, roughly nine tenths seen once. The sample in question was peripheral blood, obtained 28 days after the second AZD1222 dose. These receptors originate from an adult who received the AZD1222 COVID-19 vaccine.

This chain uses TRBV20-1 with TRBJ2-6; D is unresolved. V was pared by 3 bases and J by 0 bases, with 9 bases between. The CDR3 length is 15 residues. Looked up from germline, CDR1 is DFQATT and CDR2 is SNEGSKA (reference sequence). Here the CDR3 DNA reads TGCAGTGCTAGTCTACGGAACTCTGGGGCCAACGTCCTGACTTTC. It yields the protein CSASLRNSGANVLTF.

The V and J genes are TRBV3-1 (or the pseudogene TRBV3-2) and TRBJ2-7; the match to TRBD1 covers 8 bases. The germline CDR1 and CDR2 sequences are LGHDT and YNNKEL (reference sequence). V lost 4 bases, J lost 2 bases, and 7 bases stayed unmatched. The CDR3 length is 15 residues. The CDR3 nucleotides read TGTGCCAGCAGCCCCTCCAACAGGGGGACCTACGAGCAGTACTTC. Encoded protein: CASSPSNRGTYEQYF.

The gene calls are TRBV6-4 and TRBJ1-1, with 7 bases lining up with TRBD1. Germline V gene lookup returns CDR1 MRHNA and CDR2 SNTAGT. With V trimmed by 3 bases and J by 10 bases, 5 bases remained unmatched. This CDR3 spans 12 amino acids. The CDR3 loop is CASSDKTGVAFF. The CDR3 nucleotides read TGTGCCAGCAGTGATAAAACAGGGGTAGCTTTCTTT.

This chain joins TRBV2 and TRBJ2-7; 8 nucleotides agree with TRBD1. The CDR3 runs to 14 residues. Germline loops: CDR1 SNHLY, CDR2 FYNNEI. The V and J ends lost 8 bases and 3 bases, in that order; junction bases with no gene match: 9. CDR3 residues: CASDAGQVFYEQYF. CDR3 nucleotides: TGTGCCAGCGATGCGGGACAGGTGTTCTACGAGCAGTACTTC.

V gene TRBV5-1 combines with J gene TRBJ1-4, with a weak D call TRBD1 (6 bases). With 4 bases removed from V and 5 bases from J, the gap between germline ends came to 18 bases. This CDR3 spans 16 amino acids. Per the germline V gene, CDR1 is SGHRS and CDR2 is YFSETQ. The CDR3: CASSPTDSYLNEKLFF. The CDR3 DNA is TGCGCCAGCAGCCCGACGGACAGTTACCTAAATGAAAAACTGTTTTTT.

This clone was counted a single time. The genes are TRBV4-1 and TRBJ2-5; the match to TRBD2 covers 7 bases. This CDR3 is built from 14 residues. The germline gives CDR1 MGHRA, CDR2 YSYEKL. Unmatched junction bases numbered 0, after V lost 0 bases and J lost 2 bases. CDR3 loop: CASSQEGLQETQYF. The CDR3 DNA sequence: TGCGCCAGCAGCCAAGAGGGACTACAAGAGACCCAGTACTTC.

CDR3 bases: TGTGCCAGTAGTTTAAGAGCGGTGGAGGGCAATCAGCCCCAGCATTTT. It encodes CASSLRAVEGNQPQHF. The chain couples TRBV19 to TRBJ1-5; D gene ambiguous. CDR3 length equals 16 residues. Per the germline V gene, CDR1 is LNHDA and CDR2 is SQIVND (reference sequence). Trimming pared 5 bases from V and 2 bases from J, leaving 16 bases between.

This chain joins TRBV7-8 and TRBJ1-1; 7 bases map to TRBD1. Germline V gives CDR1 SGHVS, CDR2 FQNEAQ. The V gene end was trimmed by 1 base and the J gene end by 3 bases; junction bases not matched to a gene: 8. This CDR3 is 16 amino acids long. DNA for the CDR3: TGTGCCAGCAGCTTAGTAAGGGGGCTCTCGGACACTGAAGCTTTCTTT. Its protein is CASSLVRGLSDTEAFF.

The CDR3 bases are TGTGCCAGCAGTCCAGGGGGCTCACCCCTCCACTTT. Translation: CASSPGGSPLHF. The chain has TRBV6-6 and TRBJ1-6, with TRBD1 matching over 8 bases. Per germline, CDR1 MNHNY and CDR2 SVGAGI (reference sequence). The junction had 1 base not matched to a gene; V was cut back by 5 bases and J by 10 bases. The CDR3 runs to 12 residues.

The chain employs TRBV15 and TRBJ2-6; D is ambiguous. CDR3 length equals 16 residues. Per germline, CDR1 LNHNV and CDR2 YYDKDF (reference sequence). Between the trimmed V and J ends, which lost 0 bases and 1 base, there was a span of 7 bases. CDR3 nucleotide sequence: TGTGCCACCAGCAGAGATCAGGATTCTGGGGCCAACGTCCTGACTTTC. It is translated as CATSRDQDSGANVLTF.

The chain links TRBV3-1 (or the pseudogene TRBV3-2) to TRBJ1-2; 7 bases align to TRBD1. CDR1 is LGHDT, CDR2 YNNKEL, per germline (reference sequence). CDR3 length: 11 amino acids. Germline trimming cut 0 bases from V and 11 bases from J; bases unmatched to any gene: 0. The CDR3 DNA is TGTGCCAGCAGCCAAGACAGGGGGTACACCTTC. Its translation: CASSQDRGYTF.

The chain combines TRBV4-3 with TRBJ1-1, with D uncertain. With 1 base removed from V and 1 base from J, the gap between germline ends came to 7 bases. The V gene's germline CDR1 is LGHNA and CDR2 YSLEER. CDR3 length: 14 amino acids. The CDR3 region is CASSQGATNTEAFF. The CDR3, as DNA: TGCGCCAGCAGCCAAGGTGCTACGAACACTGAAGCTTTCTTT.

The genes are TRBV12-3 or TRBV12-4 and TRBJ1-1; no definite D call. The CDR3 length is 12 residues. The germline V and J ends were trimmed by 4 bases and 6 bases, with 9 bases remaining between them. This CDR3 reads CASSWRMAEAFF. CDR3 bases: TGTGCCAGCAGTTGGAGGATGGCTGAAGCTTTCTTT.

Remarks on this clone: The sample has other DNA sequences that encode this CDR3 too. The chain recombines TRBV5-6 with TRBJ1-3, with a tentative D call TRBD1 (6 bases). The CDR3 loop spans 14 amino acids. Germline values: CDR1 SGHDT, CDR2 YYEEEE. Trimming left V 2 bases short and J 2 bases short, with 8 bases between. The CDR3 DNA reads TGTGCCAGCAGCTTAGGACAGACTGGAAACACCATATATTTT. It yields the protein CASSLGQTGNTIYF.

CDR3 residues: CASSDSGNEQFF. The DNA for the CDR3 is TGTGCCAGCAGTGACTCAGGTAATGAGCAGTTCTTC. V gene TRBV6-4 combines with J gene TRBJ2-1, with no clear D. Trimming shortened V by 0 bases and J by 7 bases, and 4 bases separated the two germline ends. CDR1 MRHNA and CDR2 SNTAGT come from the germline V gene. The CDR3 is made up of 12 amino acids.

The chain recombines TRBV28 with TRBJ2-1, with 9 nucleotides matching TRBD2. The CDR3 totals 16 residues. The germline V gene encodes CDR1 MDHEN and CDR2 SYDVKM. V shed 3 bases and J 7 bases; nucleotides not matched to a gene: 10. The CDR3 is CASSLSGSGSGNEQFF. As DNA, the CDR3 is TGTGCCAGCAGTTTGAGTGGTAGCGGGAGTGGGAATGAGCAGTTCTTC.

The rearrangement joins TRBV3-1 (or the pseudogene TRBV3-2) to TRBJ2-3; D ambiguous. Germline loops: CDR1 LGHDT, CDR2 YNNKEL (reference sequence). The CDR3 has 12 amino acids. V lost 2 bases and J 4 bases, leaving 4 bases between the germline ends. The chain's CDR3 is CASSQNSDTQYF. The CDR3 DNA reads TGTGCCAGCAGCCAAAATTCAGATACGCAGTATTTT.

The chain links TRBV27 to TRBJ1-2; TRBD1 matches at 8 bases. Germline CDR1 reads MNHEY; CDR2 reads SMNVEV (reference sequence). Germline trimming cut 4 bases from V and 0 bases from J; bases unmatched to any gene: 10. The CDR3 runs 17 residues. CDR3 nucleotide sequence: TGTGCCAGCAGTTCGTCGGACAGGGCGACGGCTAACTATGGCTACACCTTC. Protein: CASSSSDRATANYGYTF.

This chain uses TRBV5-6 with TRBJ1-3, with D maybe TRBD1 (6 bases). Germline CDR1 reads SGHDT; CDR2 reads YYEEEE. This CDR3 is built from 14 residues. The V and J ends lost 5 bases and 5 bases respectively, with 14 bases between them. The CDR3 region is CASSLQGYRNTIYF. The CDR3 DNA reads TGTGCCAGCAGTCTACAGGGTTATAGAAACACCATATATTTT.

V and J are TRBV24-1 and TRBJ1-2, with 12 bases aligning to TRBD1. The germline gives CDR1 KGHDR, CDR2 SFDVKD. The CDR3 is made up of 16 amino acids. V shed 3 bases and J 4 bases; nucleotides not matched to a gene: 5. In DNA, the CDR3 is TGTGCCACCAGTGATGACAGGGGACAGGGGGCCTATGGCTACACCTTC. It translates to CATSDDRGQGAYGYTF.

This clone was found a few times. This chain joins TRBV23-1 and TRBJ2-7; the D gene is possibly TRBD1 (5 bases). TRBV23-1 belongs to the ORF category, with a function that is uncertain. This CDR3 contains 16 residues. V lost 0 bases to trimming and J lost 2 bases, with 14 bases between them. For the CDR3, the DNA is TGCGCCAGCAGTCAATCAAGAAGGACATACGCCTACGAGCAGTACTTC. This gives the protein CASSQSRRTYAYEQYF.

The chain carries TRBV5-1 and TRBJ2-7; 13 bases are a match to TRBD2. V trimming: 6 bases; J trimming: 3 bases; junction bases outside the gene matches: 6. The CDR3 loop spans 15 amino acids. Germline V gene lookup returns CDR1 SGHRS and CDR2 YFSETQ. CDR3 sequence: CASKWTSGSGYEQYF. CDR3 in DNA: TGCGCCAGCAAATGGACTAGCGGGAGCGGCTACGAGCAGTACTTC.

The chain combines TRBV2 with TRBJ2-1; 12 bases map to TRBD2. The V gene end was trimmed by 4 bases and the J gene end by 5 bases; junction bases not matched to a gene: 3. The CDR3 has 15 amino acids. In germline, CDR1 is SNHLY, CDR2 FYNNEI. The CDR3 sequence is CASSARTSGNNEQFF. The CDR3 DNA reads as TGTGCCAGCAGTGCTCGGACTAGCGGGAACAATGAGCAGTTCTTC.

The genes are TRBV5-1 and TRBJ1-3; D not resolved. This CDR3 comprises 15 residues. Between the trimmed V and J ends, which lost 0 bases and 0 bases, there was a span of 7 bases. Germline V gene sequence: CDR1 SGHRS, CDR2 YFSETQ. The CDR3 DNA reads TGCGCCAGCAGCTTGGGTCAGATCTCTGGAAACACCATATATTTT. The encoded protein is CASSLGQISGNTIYF.